Below are 24 T cell receptor beta chains sequenced from a single sample in a study of response to subunit inactivated influenza vaccine. Each CDR3 protein gets one entry after TCRdb re-called the RT-PCR reads with MiXCR. Of hundreds of thousands of distinct CDR3 sequences detected, 15% to 17% appear once; the ten largest clones hold around a tenth. Specimen: PBMCs from blood, collected approximately 12 days after vaccination. Receptors originate from a man between 50 and 59 years old who received an inactivated influenza vaccine.

This clonotype was seen at least ten times. This sequence joins TRBV2 and TRBJ1-5; D is possibly TRBD1 (6 bases). Germline assignment: CDR1 SNHLY and CDR2 FYNNEI. The V end lost 6 bases, the J end lost 0 bases, and 18 bases lay between the germline ends. This CDR3 region has 17 residues. The DNA for the CDR3 is TGTGCCAGCAGCGTCGGGACATTAATTTATAGCAATCAGCCCCAGCATTTT. The encoded protein is CASSVGTLIYSNQPQHF.

The chain carries TRBV28 and TRBJ2-3; no firm D call. The CDR3 contains 14 residues. Germline V CDR1 and CDR2: MDHEN, SYDVKM. V lost 2 bases, J lost 5 bases, and 11 bases lay in between. In DNA, the CDR3 is TGTGCCAGCAGTTTAAGGTCAGAGAGAGATACGCAGTATTTT. Residues: CASSLRSERDTQYF.

CDR3 protein: CASSLVWTGDYEQYF. The CDR3 DNA reads as TGTGCCAGCAGCTTAGTCTGGACAGGGGACTACGAGCAGTACTTC. The chain links TRBV11-2 to TRBJ2-7; 9 bases map to TRBD1. Per germline, CDR1 SGHAT and CDR2 FQNNGV. J was trimmed by 3 bases and V by 1 base; bases with no gene match: 4. This CDR3 comprises 15 residues.

This clonotype has a handful of counts. The J gene is TRBJ2-3, the V gene TRBV4-2, with D perhaps being TRBD1 or TRBD2 (5 bases each). Trimming shortened V by 1 base and J by 5 bases, and 16 bases separated the two germline ends. CDR3 length: 16 amino acids. CDR1 and CDR2 (germline): LGHNA, YNFKEQ. CDR3 in DNA: TGTGCCAGCAGCCAAGTCTATGGGGGTGGGCAAGATACGCAGTATTTT. Translated: CASSQVYGGGQDTQYF.

This clonotype was counted a few times. The rearrangement links TRBV7-9 to TRBJ2-1, with 10 bases identical to TRBD2. CDR3 size: 14 residues. V trimming: 5 bases; J trimming: 8 bases; junction bases outside the gene matches: 6. Germline V lookup: CDR1 SEHNR, CDR2 FQNEAQ (reference sequence). The CDR3 region is CASSQAGTSDEQFF. As DNA, the CDR3 is TGTGCCAGCAGCCAAGCCGGGACTAGCGATGAGCAGTTCTTC.

This clonotype showed up just a few times. V and J are TRBV7-3 and TRBJ2-1; tentatively, D is TRBD2 (5 bases). Germline CDR1 reads SGHTA; CDR2 reads FQGTGA. This CDR3 is 17 amino acids long. V shed 1 base and J shed 2 bases, with 15 bases lying between them. The CDR3 sequence: CASSLITGGNPYNEQFF. CDR3 in DNA: TGTGCCAGCAGCTTAATAACCGGAGGAAACCCCTACAATGAGCAGTTCTTC.

V gene TRBV20-1 combines with J gene TRBJ2-1; unclear D gene. The germline V and J ends were trimmed by 3 bases and 6 bases, with 15 bases remaining between them. The CDR3 loop spans 14 amino acids. Per germline, CDR1 DFQATT and CDR2 SNEGSKA (reference sequence). The CDR3 nucleotides read TGCAGTGCTAGGGTTGCACTGGGGTCCAATGAGCAGTTCTTC. This sequence encodes CSARVALGSNEQFF.

This clonotype occurred many times. The genes are TRBV3-1 and TRBJ2-4; D is undetermined. CDR1 LGHDT and CDR2 YNNKEL come from the germline V gene (reference sequence). V lost 0 bases and J 3 bases, leaving 9 bases between the germline ends. The CDR3 consists of 15 residues. The CDR3 DNA reads TGTGCCAGCAGCCAAGACCAAAGGAGCAAAAACATTCAGTACTTC. This encodes CASSQDQRSKNIQYF.

Ten or more counts support this clonotype. The chain employs TRBV15 and TRBJ2-1; the D gene is possibly TRBD1 (6 bases). The CDR3 runs to 16 residues. Trimming removed 3 bases from V and 0 bases from J, with 12 bases in between. Looked up from germline, CDR1 is LNHNV and CDR2 is YYDKDF (reference sequence). The CDR3 DNA reads TGTGCCACCAGCAGCAACAGGGTTACCTCCTACAATGAGCAGTTCTTC. It yields the protein CATSSNRVTSYNEQFF.

V and J are TRBV24-1 and TRBJ1-5; D might be TRBD1 (6 bases). Trimming removed 3 bases at V and 6 bases at J, with 11 bases between. Germline-derived CDR1 and CDR2 are KGHDR and SFDVKD. This CDR3 spans 14 amino acids. CDR3 amino acids: CATSDNRVIQPQHF. The CDR3 region has the DNA TGTGCCACCAGTGATAACAGGGTAATTCAGCCCCAGCATTTT.

The gene calls are TRBV20-1 and TRBJ2-7, with TRBD2 matching 9 bases. With 3 bases clipped from V and 2 bases from J, the junction kept 8 bases outside the gene matches. Germline V gene data show CDR1 as DFQATT and CDR2 as SNEGSKA (reference sequence). The CDR3 is made up of 15 amino acids. The CDR3 loop is CSASPPLAGTYEQYF. CDR3 DNA sequence: TGCAGTGCTAGCCCCCCACTAGCGGGCACCTACGAGCAGTACTTC.

This sequence joins TRBV29-1 and TRBJ2-3; 8 nucleotides match TRBD2. The CDR3 has 15 residues. V lost 1 base to trimming and J lost 0 bases; unmatched junction nucleotides: 3. CDR1 and CDR2 (germline): SQVTM, ANQGSEA. The CDR3 spells CSVEGLAPSTDTQYF. CDR3 DNA sequence: TGCAGCGTTGAAGGACTAGCGCCTAGCACAGATACGCAGTATTTT.

This clonotype turned up a few times. V usage is TRBV5-1 and J usage is TRBJ2-7; D is unclear. CDR1 and CDR2 from the germline V gene are SGHRS and YFSETQ. The V gene lost 4 bases and the J gene lost 4 bases, with 15 bases spanning the gap. The CDR3 has 14 amino acids. CDR3 in amino acids: CASSGQSEIYEQYF. The CDR3 region has the DNA TGCGCCAGCAGCGGTCAATCCGAAATATACGAGCAGTACTTC.

The sample holds a few counts of this clonotype. Here the CDR3 reads CASSPGTSRNEQFF. The DNA for the CDR3 is TGTGCCAGCAGCCCGGGGACTAGTCGGAATGAGCAGTTCTTC. The J gene is TRBJ2-1, the V gene TRBV3-1; the match to TRBD2 covers 8 bases. Germline lookup yields CDR1 LGHDT and CDR2 YNNKEL (reference sequence). There are 14 residues in the CDR3. V lost 4 bases, J lost 7 bases, and 6 bases stayed unmatched.

This chain connects TRBV10-3 to TRBJ2-5; 8 nucleotides align to TRBD1. The CDR3 runs to 15 residues. Trimming took 5 bases from V and 2 from J; bases not matched to a gene: 7. The germline V gene has CDR1 ENHRY and CDR2 SYGVKD. The CDR3 loop reads CAISTGGWGQETQYF. The CDR3 bases are TGTGCCATCAGTACAGGGGGTTGGGGACAAGAGACCCAGTACTTC.

Written as DNA, the CDR3 is TGCAGCGTTGAAGATCTAGGGTCACGCGAGCAGTACTTC. Its protein product is CSVEDLGSREQYF. The V call is TRBV29-1, the J call TRBJ2-7; D remains ambiguous. CDR1 SQVTM and CDR2 ANQGSEA come from the germline V gene. The CDR3 is 13 residues long. The V gene lost 0 bases and the J gene lost 6 bases, with 12 bases spanning the gap.

The rearrangement links TRBV20-1 to TRBJ2-7; D remains unclear. Germline V gives CDR1 DFQATT, CDR2 SNEGSKA (reference sequence). The CDR3 is made up of 14 amino acids. V lost 6 bases and J lost 2, with 17 bases in between. The CDR3 region is CSAPDRFRTYEQYF. CDR3 DNA sequence: TGCAGTGCCCCCGATCGGTTCAGGACCTACGAGCAGTACTTC.

This chain joins TRBV12-3 or TRBV12-4 and TRBJ2-1, with D perhaps being TRBD1 or TRBD2 (6 bases each). Trimming took off 3 bases at V and 2 bases at J, with 14 bases between the two ends. This CDR3 region has 16 residues. The CDR3, as DNA: TGTGCCAGCAGTTTCCCAGGGGAGCGGGCCTACAATGAGCAGTTCTTC. It codes for CASSFPGERAYNEQFF.

This clonotype turned up a few times. This chain links TRBV20-1 with TRBJ1-2, with D perhaps matching TRBD1 (6 bases). The CDR3 is 12 amino acids. From germline, CDR1 is DFQATT and CDR2 SNEGSKA (reference sequence). V lost 6 bases, J lost 4 bases, and 12 bases lay in between. The CDR3 loop is CSAEVGGYGYTF. In nucleotides, the CDR3 is TGCAGTGCCGAAGTAGGGGGCTATGGCTACACCTTC.

This clonotype has just a few counts. V usage is TRBV13 and J usage is TRBJ2-3; 7 bases map to TRBD2. The CDR3 runs to 15 residues. CDR1 and CDR2 from the germline V gene are PRHDT and FYEKMQ (reference sequence). The V and J ends lost 3 bases and 2 bases, in that order; junction bases with no gene match: 5. The CDR3 reads CASSLERGNTDTQYF. The CDR3 DNA reads TGTGCCAGCAGCTTGGAGCGGGGCAACACAGATACGCAGTATTTT.

In its sample, this clonotype was seen a few times. V and J are TRBV3-1 and TRBJ2-5; D is possibly TRBD1 (6 bases). V was clipped by 0 bases and J by 4 bases, with 21 bases between them. The CDR3 sequence is 18 residues long. In germline, CDR1 is LGHDT, CDR2 YNNKEL (reference sequence). The CDR3 region has the DNA TGTGCCAGCAGCCAAGATTTGAGCCTATGGGGGCGCGGAGAGACCCAGTACTTC. Its protein is CASSQDLSLWGRGETQYF.

The V and J genes are TRBV6-5 and TRBJ2-2; D gene uncertain. The CDR3 runs to 15 residues. V lost 0 bases and J 1 base, leaving 6 bases between the germline ends. Germline CDR1 is MNHEY and CDR2 is SVGAGI. The CDR3 is CASSYSSGNTGELFF. The CDR3 DNA is TGTGCCAGCAGTTACTCATCGGGGAACACCGGGGAGCTGTTTTTT.

This clonotype was seen more than once but under ten times. The J gene is TRBJ1-6, the V gene TRBV20-1; D not certain. The CDR3 spans 14 residues. The germline gives CDR1 DFQATT, CDR2 SNEGSKA (reference sequence). The V end was cut by 2 bases, the J end by 8 bases, with 13 bases between. Here the CDR3 reads CSARFQRPDSPLHF. For the CDR3, the DNA is TGCAGTGCTAGATTCCAGCGGCCGGATTCACCCCTCCACTTT.

This chain connects TRBV11-2 to TRBJ2-7; the D call may be TRBD1 or TRBD2 (5 bases each). This CDR3 is 16 amino acids long. Germline CDR1 and CDR2: SGHAT and FQNNGV. Deletions cut 1 base from V and 2 bases from J, with 15 bases between. The CDR3 protein is CASSLVWGNKPYEQYF. For the CDR3, the DNA is TGTGCCAGCAGCTTAGTCTGGGGGAACAAACCCTACGAGCAGTACTTC.